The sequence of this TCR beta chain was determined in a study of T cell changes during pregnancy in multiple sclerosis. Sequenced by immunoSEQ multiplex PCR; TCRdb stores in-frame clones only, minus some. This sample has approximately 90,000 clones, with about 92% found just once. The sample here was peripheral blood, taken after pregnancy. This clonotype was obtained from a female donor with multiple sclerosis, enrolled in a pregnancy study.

The CDR3 here is CASSSGSYNEQFF. For the CDR3, the DNA is TGTGCCAGCTCTAGCGGGTCCTACAATGAGCAGTTCTTC. The chain has TRBV9 and TRBJ2-1; 8 bases agree with TRBD2. CDR1 SGDLS and CDR2 YYNGEE come from the germline V gene. CDR3 length: 13 residues. Trimming removed 7 bases from V and 1 base from J; junction bases left unmatched: 1. Drawing the rest from reference TRBV9 and TRBJ2-1, the complete variable domain is DSGVTQTPKHLITATGQRVTLRCSPRSGDLSVYWYQQSLDQGLQFLIQYYNGEERAKGNILERFSAQQFPDLHSELNLSSLELGDSALYFCASSSGSYNEQFFGPGTRLTVL.